This entry features one TCR beta chain sequence. The source of the sample is a study of CD8 T cells in Susac syndrome. RNA totalling about 0.45 to 1 ug underwent reverse transcription with random hexamers. Each CDR3 protein is one row after TCRdb ran MiXCR on the immunoSEQ multiplex PCR reads. The repertoire includes over 150,000 distinct CDR3 sequences, about 94% of them detected once, and around 0.095% sits in the top ten. This CDR3 is built from 12 residues. CDR1 and CDR2 from the germline V gene are SGHDN and FVKESK. Trimming stripped 5 bases from V and 16 bases from J, with 17 bases between. The genes are TRBV14 and TRBJ1-4; no definite D call. The source is a human donor with Susac syndrome. Sequencing was done on a sample of CD4+ T cells from PBMCs. Here the CDR3 DNA reads TGTGCCAGCAGCAACGGACGGACCCGACAGTTTTTT. As protein: CASSNGRTRQFF. The whole variable domain, remainder taken from reference TRBV14 and TRBJ1-4, is EAGVTQFPSHSVIEKGQTVTLRCDPISGHDNLYWYRRVMGKEIKFLLHFVKESKQDESGMPNNRFLAERTGGTYSTLKVQPAELEDSGVYFCASSNGRTRQFFGSGTQLSVL.